This T cell receptor (beta chain) was captured by sequencing in a study of response to subunit inactivated influenza vaccine. Study-level findings and limits: T cells newly recruited by each seasonal influenza vaccination are few, the authors suggested.

There are a few counts of this clonotype. What it binds is unknown. TCRdb called the RT-PCR reads again in MiXCR, with one record for every CDR3 protein. This table holds 610,000 or so distinct CDR3 sequences, 14% found once. V lost 3 bases and J 3 bases, leaving 14 bases between the germline ends. The CDR3 has 14 amino acids. Germline values: CDR1 DFQATT, CDR2 SNEGSKA (reference sequence). Sequenced here: PBMCs from blood, sampled approximately 13 days after vaccination. This sequence joins TRBV20-1 and TRBJ1-1, with a possible D match to TRBD1 (5 bases). The sequence was collected from a man aged 50 or older who received an inactivated influenza vaccine. The CDR3 DNA follows: TGCAGTGCTAGGGGGAGGGGCTGGGACACTGAAGCTTTCTTT. The encoded protein is CSARGRGWDTEAFF.